The 15 T cell receptor beta chains listed next were all sequenced from one sample in a study of blood T cell repertoires in COVID-19 (TCRdb year 2020). Library method: the immunoSEQ multiplex PCR assay. In its TCRdb copy, this immuneACCESS table keeps in-frame sequences only and misses some clones. Where compared with another copy, unresolved V genes explain less than half of these, and the others have no known cause. The sample records some 260,000 clones, roughly 90% of which are singletons. About 6% of the sample is in the top ten clones. Sample: PBMCs or T cells enriched from blood (not recorded which). The origin of the receptors is a woman between 25 and 40 years old with acute COVID-19.

The rearrangement uses TRBV20-1 and TRBJ2-5; D might be TRBD2 (6 bases). The germline gives CDR1 DFQATT, CDR2 SNEGSKA (reference sequence). This CDR3 spans 13 amino acids. The V gene lost 3 bases and the J gene lost 4 bases, with 12 bases spanning the gap. CDR3 residues: CSASLEGAETQYF. The CDR3 DNA is TGCAGTGCTAGTTTGGAGGGCGCAGAGACCCAGTACTTC.

The chain employs TRBV5-6 and TRBJ1-5; D possibly corresponds to TRBD1 (6 bases). The germline V gene has CDR1 SGHDT and CDR2 YYEEEE. Trimming cost V 4 bases and J 4 bases, with 12 bases left between them. The CDR3 consists of 14 residues. The CDR3 DNA sequence: TGTGCCAGCAGCGGCCGGGACATTAATCAGCCCCAGCATTTT. Translating gives CASSGRDINQPQHF.

The chain employs TRBV6-6 and TRBJ2-7; unclear D gene. The V and J ends lost 1 base and 1 base respectively, with 8 bases between them. Looked up from germline, CDR1 is MNHNY and CDR2 is SVGAGI (reference sequence). CDR3 size: 14 residues. The CDR3 nucleotides read TGTGCCAGCAGTTACTTAGCTGAGTCCTACGAGCAGTACTTC. Its protein product is CASSYLAESYEQYF.

The chain is built from TRBV11-2 and TRBJ2-7, with a possible D match to TRBD2 (6 bases). The CDR3 consists of 12 residues. V shed 5 bases and J shed 9 bases, with 14 bases lying between them. CDR1 and CDR2 from the germline V gene are SGHAT and FQNNGV. The CDR3 loop is CASSLGRGWQYF. The CDR3 region has the DNA TGTGCCAGCAGCCTCGGGCGGGGCTGGCAGTACTTC.

This chain uses TRBV4-1 with TRBJ2-7; 8 positions agree with TRBD1. CDR1 MGHRA and CDR2 YSYEKL come from the germline V gene. The CDR3 has 17 amino acids. The junction had 12 bases not matched to a gene; V was cut back by 1 base and J by 4 bases. The CDR3 region is CASSQVRDGGQVYEQYF. CDR3 DNA sequence: TGCGCCAGCAGCCAAGTTCGTGATGGGGGACAGGTGTACGAGCAGTACTTC.

V and J are TRBV29-1 and TRBJ1-4, with 7 bases identical to TRBD1. Germline loops: CDR1 SQVTM, CDR2 ANQGSEA. V was clipped by 6 bases and J by 14 bases; unmatched bases: 9. The CDR3 has 11 residues. For the CDR3, the DNA is TGCAGCGTCCTACAGGGGCCGGACCTGTTTTTT. Its translation: CSVLQGPDLFF.

The rearrangement links TRBV3-1 (or the pseudogene TRBV3-2) to TRBJ2-5; 11 positions match TRBD2. The CDR3 has 16 amino acids. V was clipped by 2 bases and J by 0 bases; unmatched bases: 2. The germline gives CDR1 LGHDT, CDR2 YNNKEL (reference sequence). The CDR3 sequence is CASSQPGLADQETQYF. In nucleotides, the CDR3 is TGTGCCAGCAGCCAACCGGGACTAGCGGACCAAGAGACCCAGTACTTC.

This sequence joins TRBV9 and TRBJ1-1, with TRBD1 as a possible D gene (5 bases). Germline CDR1 reads SGDLS; CDR2 reads YYNGEE. The CDR3 totals 16 residues. V lost 4 bases and J 3 bases, leaving 19 bases between the germline ends. The CDR3 DNA reads as TGTGCCAGCAGCCCAAGGGCCAACTCGGGGGACACTGAAGCTTTCTTT. Encoded protein: CASSPRANSGDTEAFF.

The chain carries TRBV2 and TRBJ2-2, with no clear D. V lost 5 bases and J 1 base, leaving 2 bases between the germline ends. Germline lookup yields CDR1 SNHLY and CDR2 FYNNEI. CDR3 length equals 12 residues. CDR3 in amino acids: CASSQNTGELFF. The CDR3 region has the DNA TGTGCCAGCAGTCAGAACACCGGGGAGCTGTTTTTT.

The rearrangement joins TRBV14 to TRBJ1-1, with D possibly matching TRBD1 (6 bases). The CDR3 loop spans 14 amino acids. V lost 3 bases and J lost 2, with 10 bases in between. Germline loops: CDR1 SGHDN, CDR2 FVKESK. CDR3 nucleotides: TGTGCCAGCAGCCATCGGGGACACAACACTGAAGCTTTCTTT. Translation: CASSHRGHNTEAFF. The variable domain in full, with the rest retrieved from reference TRBV14 and TRBJ1-1, is EAGVTQFPSHSVIEKGQTVTLRCDPISGHDNLYWYRRVMGKEIKFLLHFVKESKQDESGMPNNRFLAERTGGTYSTLKVQPAELEDSGVYFCASSHRGHNTEAFFGQGTRLTVV.

Here the CDR3 reads CASNLGSGVQGETQYF. CDR3 nucleotide sequence: TGTGCCAGCAACCTAGGGTCAGGGGTTCAGGGAGAGACCCAGTACTTC. The rearrangement uses TRBV11-2 and TRBJ2-5; possibly TRBD1 for D (6 bases). The ends were cut back, 7 bases at V and 4 bases at J, with 22 bases in the middle. The CDR3 runs to 16 residues. Looked up from germline, CDR1 is SGHAT and CDR2 is FQNNGV.

The genes are TRBV5-1 and TRBJ2-5, with a possible D match to TRBD2 (6 bases). The CDR3 is made up of 14 amino acids. The germline V and J ends were trimmed by 0 bases and 2 bases, with 8 bases remaining between them. Germline V gives CDR1 SGHRS, CDR2 YFSETQ. CDR3 residues: CASSLGRGQETQYF. The DNA of the CDR3 is TGCGCCAGCAGCTTGGGGCGGGGTCAAGAGACCCAGTACTTC.

The gene calls are TRBV7-6 and TRBJ2-7, with TRBD1 identical over 11 bases. V dropped 5 bases and J dropped 7; count of bases not matched to a gene: 10. The CDR3 is 15 residues long. Germline V gene lookup returns CDR1 SGHVS and CDR2 FNYEAQ. The CDR3 DNA follows: TGTGCCAGCAGCCCAGGACAGGGGGCCGGAGTGGAGCAGTACTTC. Translated: CASSPGQGAGVEQYF. The full variable domain, with the rest looked up from reference TRBV7-6 and TRBJ2-7, is GAGVSQSPRYKVTKRGQDVALRCDPISGHVSLYWYRQALGQGPEFLTYFNYEAQQDKSGLPNDRFSAERPEGSISTLTIQRTEQRDSAMYRCASSPGQGAGVEQYFGPGTRLTVT.

V gene TRBV21-1 combines with J gene TRBJ2-1; whether TRBD1, the table's D call, matches the DNA was not checked. TRBV21-1 is deemed a pseudogene. The CDR3 runs to 16 residues. The CDR3 protein is CASSQPGAPSYNEQFF. The CDR3 coding sequence is TGTGCCAGCAGCCAACCAGGGGCCCCCTCCTACAATGAGCAGTTCTTC.

V and J are TRBV19 and TRBJ2-1; 9 nucleotides match TRBD1. The germline V gene encodes CDR1 LNHDA and CDR2 SQIVND (reference sequence). This CDR3 has 20 residues. The V gene end was trimmed by 7 bases and the J gene end by 5 bases; junction bases not matched to a gene: 24. The DNA for the CDR3 is TGTGCCAGTAACGCATATGCCCCGGGGACAGGGATCCGATCCGACAATGAGCAGTTCTTC. The encoded protein is CASNAYAPGTGIRSDNEQFF.